This TCR beta chain originates from a study of T cells after yellow fever vaccination. CDR1 and CDR2 (germline): SGHVS, FQNEAQ. V shed 4 bases and J shed 2 bases, with 15 bases lying between them. The CDR3 is made up of 16 amino acids. Comment on this clonotype: Its antigen is not identified.

Generation of TCR cDNA used 5'RACE template switching (which added a universal primer site and UMIs). TCRdb processed the 5' RACE reads anew with MiXCR; each CDR3 protein has one entry. The table lists about 350,000 distinct CDR3 sequences, approximately 10% of them singletons. Broader study findings: FACS-sorted repertoires could contain abundant clonotypes contaminating from the bulk population.

The sequence was obtained from a man between 18 and 35 years old who received the YFV17D yellow fever vaccine. Sequencing used PBMCs, obtained on the day of the first yellow fever vaccination. J is TRBJ2-1 and V is TRBV7-8; TRBD2 is a possible D gene (5 bases). As DNA, the CDR3 is TGTGCCAGCAGCTCCCTTCTGACGGGGACCTACAATGAGCAGTTCTTC. This sequence encodes CASSSLLTGTYNEQFF. Together with reference TRBV7-8 and TRBJ2-1, the CDR3 gives the full variable domain: GAGVSQSPRYKVAKRGQDVALRCDPISGHVSLFWYQQALGQGPEFLTYFQNEAQLDKSGLPSDRFFAERPEGSVSTLKIQRTQQEDSAVYLCASSSLLTGTYNEQFFGPGTRLTVL.